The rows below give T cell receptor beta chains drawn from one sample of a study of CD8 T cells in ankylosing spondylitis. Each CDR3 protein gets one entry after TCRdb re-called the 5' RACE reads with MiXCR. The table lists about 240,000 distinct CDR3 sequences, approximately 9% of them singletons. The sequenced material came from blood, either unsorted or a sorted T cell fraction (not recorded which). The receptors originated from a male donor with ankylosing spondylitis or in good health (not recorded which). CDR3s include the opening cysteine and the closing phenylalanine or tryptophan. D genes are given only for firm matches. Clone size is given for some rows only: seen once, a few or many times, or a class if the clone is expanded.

CDR3nt: TGCAGCGTTATGACTAGCGGGAACGAGCAGTACTTC
CDR3aa: CSVMTSGNEQYF
abundance: -
d_gene: TRBD2
j_gene: TRBJ2-7
v_gene: TRBV29-1

CDR3nt: TGCGCCAGCAGCTTGCACAGGGGCTCCTACGAGCAGTACTTC
CDR3aa: CASSLHRGSYEQYF
abundance: many
d_gene: TRBD1
j_gene: TRBJ2-7
v_gene: TRBV5-1

CDR3nt: TGTGCCAGCAGTTACGGGCGAGGCCGGTCCTACGAGCAGTACTTC
CDR3aa: CASSYGRGRSYEQYF
abundance: many
d_gene: -
j_gene: TRBJ2-7
v_gene: TRBV6-2/TRBV6-3

CDR3nt: TGTGCCACCAGCAGAGATTCTTTGGTCGGGACAGTAAATTCCTATGGCTACACCTTC
CDR3aa: CATSRDSLVGTVNSYGYTF
abundance: few
d_gene: TRBD1
j_gene: TRBJ1-2
v_gene: TRBV15

CDR3nt: TGTGCCAGCAGCTTGACAGGGGGTAATTCCTACAATGAGCAGTTCTTC
CDR3aa: CASSLTGGNSYNEQFF
abundance: -
d_gene: TRBD1
j_gene: TRBJ2-1
v_gene: TRBV7-2

CDR3nt: TGTGCCAGCAGCTCAGGGGGGGGGATGGTCGACAATGAGCAGTTCTTC
CDR3aa: CASSSGGGMVDNEQFF
abundance: -
d_gene: -
j_gene: TRBJ2-1
v_gene: TRBV11-3

CDR3nt: TGCAGTGCTAGAGATATGGGCGGGGCGAACACCGGGGAGCTGTTTTTT
CDR3aa: CSARDMGGANTGELFF
abundance: many
d_gene: -
j_gene: TRBJ2-2
v_gene: TRBV20-1

CDR3nt: TGTGCCAGCAGCCAAGGGAATCAAAATAACTATGGCTACACCTTC
CDR3aa: CASSQGNQNNYGYTF
abundance: many
d_gene: -
j_gene: TRBJ1-2
v_gene: TRBV4-2

CDR3nt: TGTGCCAGTAGTATAGAGACGACCTACGAGCAGTACTTC
CDR3aa: CASSIETTYEQYF
abundance: -
d_gene: -
j_gene: TRBJ2-7
v_gene: TRBV19

CDR3nt: TGCGCCAGCAGCGTGGGACTAGCGGAGCTCTCCTACGAGCAGTACTTC
CDR3aa: CASSVGLAELSYEQYF
abundance: -
d_gene: TRBD2
j_gene: TRBJ2-7
v_gene: TRBV4-1

CDR3nt: TGCAGCTCAGCCGGACAGAGGAGGGGCGAGCAGTACTTC
CDR3aa: CSSAGQRRGEQYF
abundance: many
d_gene: -
j_gene: TRBJ2-7
v_gene: TRBV20-1

CDR3nt: TGTGCCAGCAGCAAAGCGCCCCCCTGGAATGAGCAGTTCTTC
CDR3aa: CASSKAPPWNEQFF
abundance: -
d_gene: -
j_gene: TRBJ2-1
v_gene: TRBV12-3/TRBV12-4

CDR3nt: TGTGCCAGCAGTTTTGGACAGGGCTCGGGCACTGAAGCTTTCTTT
CDR3aa: CASSFGQGSGTEAFF
abundance: many
d_gene: TRBD1
j_gene: TRBJ1-1
v_gene: TRBV27

CDR3nt: TGTGCCAGCAGCCCCTCCCACTACGAGCAGTACTTC
CDR3aa: CASSPSHYEQYF
abundance: few
d_gene: -
j_gene: TRBJ2-7
v_gene: TRBV7-2

CDR3nt: TGTGCCAGCAGGAGGACTAGCGGGACAGGCAATGAGCAGTTCTTC
CDR3aa: CASRRTSGTGNEQFF
abundance: -
d_gene: TRBD2
j_gene: TRBJ2-1
v_gene: TRBV7-2

CDR3nt: TGTGCCATCAGGGCGGGACTAGCGGGGGATAGTAGCACAGATACGCAGTATTTT
CDR3aa: CAIRAGLAGDSSTDTQYF
abundance: many
d_gene: TRBD2
j_gene: TRBJ2-3
v_gene: TRBV10-3

CDR3nt: TGTGCCAGCAGTTTGGGCGGGATTTTCGACAAAGCTTTCTTT
CDR3aa: CASSLGGIFDKAFF
abundance: -
d_gene: -
j_gene: TRBJ1-1
v_gene: TRBV28

CDR3nt: TGTGCCAGTAGTATAGAGTCGGGGCTACAATACCACAATGAGCAGTTCTTC
CDR3aa: CASSIESGLQYHNEQFF
abundance: many
d_gene: -
j_gene: TRBJ2-1
v_gene: TRBV19

CDR3nt: TGTGCCATCACCAGGGAAACTGAAGCTTTCTTT
CDR3aa: CAITRETEAFF
abundance: many
d_gene: -
j_gene: TRBJ1-1
v_gene: TRBV10-3

CDR3nt: TGCGCCAGCAGCTTGGAGCCGGATGGCTACACCTTC
CDR3aa: CASSLEPDGYTF
abundance: many
d_gene: -
j_gene: TRBJ1-2
v_gene: TRBV5-1

CDR3nt: TGTGCCAGCAGCCCCCGGGTAGATAATTCACCCCTCCACTTT
CDR3aa: CASSPRVDNSPLHF
abundance: many
d_gene: -
j_gene: TRBJ1-6
v_gene: TRBV7-2

CDR3nt: TGTGCCAGCAGTTGGCGGGCCTCGAACGACAATGAGCAGTTCTTC
CDR3aa: CASSWRASNDNEQFF
abundance: many
d_gene: -
j_gene: TRBJ2-1
v_gene: TRBV12-3/TRBV12-4

CDR3nt: TGTGCCATCAGTGAGGCCCAGCATGGCTACACCTTC
CDR3aa: CAISEAQHGYTF
abundance: -
d_gene: -
j_gene: TRBJ1-2
v_gene: TRBV10-3

CDR3nt: TGTGCCAGCAGTTTAGTTGGGACAGGCGCCTACGAGCAGTACTTC
CDR3aa: CASSLVGTGAYEQYF
abundance: many
d_gene: TRBD1
j_gene: TRBJ2-7
v_gene: TRBV12-3/TRBV12-4

CDR3nt: TGCAGTGCTAGTTGGGACAGGTCTCGCTACACCTTC
CDR3aa: CSASWDRSRYTF
abundance: many
d_gene: TRBD1
j_gene: TRBJ1-2
v_gene: TRBV20-1

CDR3nt: TGTGCCAGCAGCCCAGTAGGTGGCTACGAGCAGTACTTC
CDR3aa: CASSPVGGYEQYF
abundance: -
d_gene: -
j_gene: TRBJ2-7
v_gene: TRBV6-6

CDR3nt: TGTGCCAGCAGCCCCGGGGGGCTGGGGTCTACCGGGGAGCTGTTTTTT
CDR3aa: CASSPGGLGSTGELFF
abundance: many
d_gene: -
j_gene: TRBJ2-2
v_gene: TRBV12-3/TRBV12-4

CDR3nt: TGTGCCAGCAGTTACTTGCCGGGACAGGGGGGCACTGAAGCTTTCTTT
CDR3aa: CASSYLPGQGGTEAFF
abundance: -
d_gene: TRBD1
j_gene: TRBJ1-1
v_gene: TRBV6-5

CDR3nt: TGTGCCAGCAGTTACGGAACCGGACAGCCCCAGCATTTT
CDR3aa: CASSYGTGQPQHF
abundance: many
d_gene: -
j_gene: TRBJ1-5
v_gene: TRBV6-2/TRBV6-3

CDR3nt: TGCAGTGCTAGGACTCTCGATCGACTAGCGGGGGGGCCTCCCTACGAGCAGTACTTC
CDR3aa: CSARTLDRLAGGPPYEQYF
abundance: -
d_gene: TRBD2
j_gene: TRBJ2-7
v_gene: TRBV20-1

CDR3nt: TGCAGTGTCCGCCCCGGGACTACCAAAGAGACCCAGTACTTC
CDR3aa: CSVRPGTTKETQYF
abundance: many
d_gene: TRBD2
j_gene: TRBJ2-5
v_gene: TRBV20-1

CDR3nt: TGCAGCGTTGTGGGTCGGGGGTTAAGCACAGATACGCAGTATTTT
CDR3aa: CSVVGRGLSTDTQYF
abundance: many
d_gene: -
j_gene: TRBJ2-3
v_gene: TRBV29-1

CDR3nt: TGTGCCAGCGCTAGCGGGAGATCCTACGAGCAGTACTTC
CDR3aa: CASASGRSYEQYF
abundance: many
d_gene: TRBD2
j_gene: TRBJ2-7
v_gene: TRBV7-9

CDR3nt: TGCGCCAGCAGCTTGGCCGGGACAGCGATCAATGAGCAGTTCTTC
CDR3aa: CASSLAGTAINEQFF
abundance: -
d_gene: TRBD1
j_gene: TRBJ2-1
v_gene: TRBV5-1

CDR3nt: TGTGCCAGCAGCTTAAGCGGTAGTAAGCAGCCCCAGCATTTT
CDR3aa: CASSLSGSKQPQHF
abundance: -
d_gene: -
j_gene: TRBJ1-5
v_gene: TRBV7-2

CDR3nt: TGCAGTGCTCTAGCGCCGGGACAGGGGAACTACAATGAGCAGTTCTTC
CDR3aa: CSALAPGQGNYNEQFF
abundance: many
d_gene: TRBD1
j_gene: TRBJ2-1
v_gene: TRBV20-1

CDR3nt: TGTGCCAGCAGCTTATTAGGGCAGGGTGGTGAGTCCTACAATGAGCAGTTCTTC
CDR3aa: CASSLLGQGGESYNEQFF
abundance: many
d_gene: -
j_gene: TRBJ2-1
v_gene: TRBV11-2

CDR3nt: TGTGCCAGCAGTGCTGGACAGGGGAAATACTACAATGAGCAGTTCTTC
CDR3aa: CASSAGQGKYYNEQFF
abundance: many
d_gene: TRBD1
j_gene: TRBJ2-1
v_gene: TRBV2

CDR3nt: TGTGCCAGCAGCTTAATGCTAGCGGTGAACACCGGGGAGCTGTTTTTT
CDR3aa: CASSLMLAVNTGELFF
abundance: many
d_gene: TRBD2
j_gene: TRBJ2-2
v_gene: TRBV7-9

CDR3nt: TGCAGTGCTAGCGGGCAGGGGGTGGTCCGGGGCTACACCTTC
CDR3aa: CSASGQGVVRGYTF
abundance: few
d_gene: TRBD1
j_gene: TRBJ1-2
v_gene: TRBV20-1

CDR3nt: TGCGCCAGCAGCTTGGAGCCTAGCGGGGGGGACAATGAGCAGTTCTTC
CDR3aa: CASSLEPSGGDNEQFF
abundance: many
d_gene: TRBD2
j_gene: TRBJ2-1
v_gene: TRBV5-1

CDR3nt: TGTGCCAGCCTGGACAGGGGTGACACCGGGGAGCTGTTTTTT
CDR3aa: CASLDRGDTGELFF
abundance: many
d_gene: TRBD1
j_gene: TRBJ2-2
v_gene: TRBV19

CDR3nt: TGTGCCAGCAGCTCGACTAGCGGGGGGCACCATGAGCAGTTCTTC
CDR3aa: CASSSTSGGHHEQFF
abundance: -
d_gene: TRBD2
j_gene: TRBJ2-1
v_gene: TRBV7-2

CDR3nt: TGTGCCAGTGGGGTAGCGGGAGGAGTCACCGGGGAGCTGTTTTTT
CDR3aa: CASGVAGGVTGELFF
abundance: many
d_gene: TRBD2
j_gene: TRBJ2-2
v_gene: TRBV19

CDR3nt: TGTGCCAGCAGATTTCGTCAGGGGTCTAGAAACATTCAGTACTTC
CDR3aa: CASRFRQGSRNIQYF
abundance: -
d_gene: -
j_gene: TRBJ2-4
v_gene: TRBV6-2/TRBV6-3

CDR3nt: TGTGCCAGCAGAGATTTTCTAGCCAAAAACATTCAGTACTTC
CDR3aa: CASRDFLAKNIQYF
abundance: many
d_gene: -
j_gene: TRBJ2-4
v_gene: TRBV6-2/TRBV6-3